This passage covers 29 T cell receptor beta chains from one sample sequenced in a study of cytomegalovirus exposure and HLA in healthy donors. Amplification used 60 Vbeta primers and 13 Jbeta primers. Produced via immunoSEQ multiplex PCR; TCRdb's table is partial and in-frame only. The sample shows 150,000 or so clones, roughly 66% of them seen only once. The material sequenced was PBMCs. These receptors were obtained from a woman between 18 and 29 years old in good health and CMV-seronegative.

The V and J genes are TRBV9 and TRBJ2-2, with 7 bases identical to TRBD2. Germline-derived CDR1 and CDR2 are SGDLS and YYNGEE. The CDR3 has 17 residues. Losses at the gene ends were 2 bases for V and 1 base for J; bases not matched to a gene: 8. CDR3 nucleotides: TGTGCCAGCAGCGTCGGTGGAGCGGGGAGGAACACCGGGGAGCTGTTTTTT. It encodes CASSVGGAGRNTGELFF.

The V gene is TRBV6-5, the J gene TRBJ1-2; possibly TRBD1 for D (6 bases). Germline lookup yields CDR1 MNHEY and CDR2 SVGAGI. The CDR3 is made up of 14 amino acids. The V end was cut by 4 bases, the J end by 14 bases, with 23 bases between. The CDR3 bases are TGTGCCAGCAGTTTAGCCCCAGGGGCTAAAAAGAAGACCTTC. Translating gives CASSLAPGAKKKTF.

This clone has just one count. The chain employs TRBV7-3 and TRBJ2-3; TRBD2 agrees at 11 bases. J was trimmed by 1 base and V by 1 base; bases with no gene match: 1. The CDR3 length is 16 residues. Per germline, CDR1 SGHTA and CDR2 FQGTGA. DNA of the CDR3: TGTGCCAGCAGCTTAATTAGCGGGGGGGGCACAGATACGCAGTATTTT. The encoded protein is CASSLISGGGTDTQYF.

CDR3 in amino acids: CASSIAGQGNLYEQYF. The CDR3 bases are TGTGCCAGTAGTATAGCAGGACAGGGGAACTTATACGAGCAGTACTTC. The rearrangement links TRBV19 to TRBJ2-7; 9 nucleotides match TRBD1. Trimming cost V 1 base and J 4 bases; bases outside gene matches: 8. Per the germline V gene, CDR1 is LNHDA and CDR2 is SQIVND (reference sequence). The CDR3 sequence is 16 residues long. The complete variable domain, with remaining parts taken from reference TRBV19 and TRBJ2-7, reads DGGITQSPKYLFRKEGQNVTLSCEQNLNHDAMYWYRQDPGQGLRLIYYSQIVNDFQKGDIAEGYSVSREKKESFPLTVTSAQKNPTAFYLCASSIAGQGNLYEQYFGPGTRLTVT.

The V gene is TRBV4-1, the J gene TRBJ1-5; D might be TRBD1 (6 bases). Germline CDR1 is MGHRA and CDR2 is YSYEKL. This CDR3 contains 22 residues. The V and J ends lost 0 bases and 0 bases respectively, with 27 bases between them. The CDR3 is CASSQDVSPGHPGRYSNQPQHF. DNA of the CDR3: TGCGCCAGCAGCCAAGACGTAAGCCCGGGACATCCCGGGCGGTATAGCAATCAGCCCCAGCATTTT.

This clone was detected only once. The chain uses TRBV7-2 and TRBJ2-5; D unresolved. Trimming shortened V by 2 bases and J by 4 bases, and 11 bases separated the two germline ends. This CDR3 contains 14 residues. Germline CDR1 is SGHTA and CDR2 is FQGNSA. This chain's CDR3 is CASSLFGSGETQYF. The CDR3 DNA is TGTGCCAGCAGCTTATTCGGATCGGGAGAGACCCAGTACTTC.

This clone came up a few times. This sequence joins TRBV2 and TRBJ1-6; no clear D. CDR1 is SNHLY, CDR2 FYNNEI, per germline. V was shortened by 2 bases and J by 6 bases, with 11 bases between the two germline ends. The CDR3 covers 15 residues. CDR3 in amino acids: CASSEKRAANSPLHF. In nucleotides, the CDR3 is TGTGCCAGCAGTGAAAAGCGGGCTGCTAATTCACCCCTCCACTTT.

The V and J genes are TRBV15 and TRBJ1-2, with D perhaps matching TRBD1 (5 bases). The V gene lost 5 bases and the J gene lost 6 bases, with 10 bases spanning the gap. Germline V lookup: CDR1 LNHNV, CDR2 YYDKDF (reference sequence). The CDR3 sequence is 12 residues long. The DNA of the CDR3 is TGTGCCACCAGCTGGGGCAGGGATGGCTACACCTTC. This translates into CATSWGRDGYTF.

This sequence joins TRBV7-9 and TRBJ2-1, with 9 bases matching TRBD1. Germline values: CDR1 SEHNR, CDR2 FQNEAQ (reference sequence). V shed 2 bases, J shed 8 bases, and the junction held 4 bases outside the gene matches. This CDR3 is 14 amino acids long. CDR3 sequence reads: CASSLTGGGDEQFF. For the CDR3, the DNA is TGTGCCAGCAGCTTAACAGGGGGCGGGGATGAGCAGTTCTTC.

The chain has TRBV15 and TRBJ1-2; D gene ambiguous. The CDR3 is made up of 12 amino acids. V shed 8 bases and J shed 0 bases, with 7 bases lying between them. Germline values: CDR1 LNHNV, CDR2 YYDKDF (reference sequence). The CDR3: CATGEANYGYTF. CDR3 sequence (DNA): TGTGCCACCGGAGAAGCTAACTATGGCTACACCTTC. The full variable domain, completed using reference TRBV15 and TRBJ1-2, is DAMVIQNPRYQVTQFGKPVTLSCSQTLNHNVMYWYQQKSSQAPKLLFHYYDKDFNNEADTPDNFQSRRPNTSFCFLDIRSPGLGDTAMYLCATGEANYGYTFGSGTRLTVV.

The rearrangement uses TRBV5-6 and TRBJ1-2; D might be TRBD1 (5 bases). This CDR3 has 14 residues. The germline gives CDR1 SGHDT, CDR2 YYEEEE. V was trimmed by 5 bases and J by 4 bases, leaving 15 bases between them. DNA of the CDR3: TGTGCCAGCAGGACCTCATTTCAGGGCTATGGCTACACCTTC. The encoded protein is CASRTSFQGYGYTF.

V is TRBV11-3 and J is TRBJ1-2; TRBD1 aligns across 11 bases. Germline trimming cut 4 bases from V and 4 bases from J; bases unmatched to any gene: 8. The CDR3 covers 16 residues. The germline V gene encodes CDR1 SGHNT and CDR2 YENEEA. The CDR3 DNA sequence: TGTGCCAGCAGCTCCACCGGACAGGGGGCAAGCTATGGCTACACCTTC. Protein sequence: CASSSTGQGASYGYTF. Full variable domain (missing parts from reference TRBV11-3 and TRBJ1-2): EAGVVQSPRYKIIEKKQPVAFWCNPISGHNTLYWYLQNLGQGPELLIRYENEEAVDDSQLPKDRFSAERLKGVDSTLKIQPAELGDSAVYLCASSSTGQGASYGYTFGSGTRLTVV.

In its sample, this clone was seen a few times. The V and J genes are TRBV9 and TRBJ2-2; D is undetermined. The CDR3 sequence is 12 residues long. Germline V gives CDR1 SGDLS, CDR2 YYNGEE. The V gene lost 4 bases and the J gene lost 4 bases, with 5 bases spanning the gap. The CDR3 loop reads CASSTSTGELFF. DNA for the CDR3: TGTGCCAGCAGCACAAGCACCGGGGAGCTGTTTTTT.

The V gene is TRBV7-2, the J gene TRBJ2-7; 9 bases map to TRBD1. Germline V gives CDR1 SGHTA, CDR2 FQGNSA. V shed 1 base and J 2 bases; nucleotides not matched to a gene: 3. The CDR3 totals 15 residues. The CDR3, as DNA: TGTGCCAGCAGCTTAGAGGGACAGGGAACCTACGAGCAGTACTTC. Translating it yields CASSLEGQGTYEQYF.

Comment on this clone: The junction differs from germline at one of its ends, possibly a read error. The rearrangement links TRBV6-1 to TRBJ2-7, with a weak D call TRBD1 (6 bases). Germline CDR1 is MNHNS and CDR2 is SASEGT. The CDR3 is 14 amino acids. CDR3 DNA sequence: TGTGCCAGCAGGGAAGTCGGGACACAATACGAGCAGTACTTC. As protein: CASREVGTQYEQYF.

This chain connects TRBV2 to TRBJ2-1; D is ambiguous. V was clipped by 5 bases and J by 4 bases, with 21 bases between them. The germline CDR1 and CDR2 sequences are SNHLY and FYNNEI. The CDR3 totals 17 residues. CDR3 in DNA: TGTGCCAGCAGTACTCCGGCTCGGGTGTACTCTTACAATGAGCAGTTCTTC. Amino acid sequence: CASSTPARVYSYNEQFF.

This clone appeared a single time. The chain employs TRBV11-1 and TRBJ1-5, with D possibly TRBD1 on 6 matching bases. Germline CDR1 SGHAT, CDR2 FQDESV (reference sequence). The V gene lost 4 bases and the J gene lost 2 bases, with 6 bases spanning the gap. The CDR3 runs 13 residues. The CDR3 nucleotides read TGTGCCAGCAGCTGGACAGGCAATCAGCCCCAGCATTTT. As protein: CASSWTGNQPQHF. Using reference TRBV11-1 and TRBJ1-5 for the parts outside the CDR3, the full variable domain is EAEVAQSPRYKITEKSQAVAFWCDPISGHATLYWYRQILGQGPELLVQFQDESVVDDSQLPKDRFSAERLKGVDSTLKIQPAELGDSAMYLCASSWTGNQPQHFGDGTRLSIL.

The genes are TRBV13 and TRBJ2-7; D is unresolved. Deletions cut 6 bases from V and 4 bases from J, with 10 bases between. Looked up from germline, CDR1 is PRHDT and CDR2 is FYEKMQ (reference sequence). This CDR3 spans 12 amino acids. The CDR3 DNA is TGTGCCAGCAGTAACGAGCGTTACGAGCAGTACTTC. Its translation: CASSNERYEQYF.

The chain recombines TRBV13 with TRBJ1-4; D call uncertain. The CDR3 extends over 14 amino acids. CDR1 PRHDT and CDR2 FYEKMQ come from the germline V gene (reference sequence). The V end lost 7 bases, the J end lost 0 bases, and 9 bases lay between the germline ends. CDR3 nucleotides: TGTGCCAGCACCATCACGGCAACTAATGAAAAACTGTTTTTT. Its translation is CASTITATNEKLFF.

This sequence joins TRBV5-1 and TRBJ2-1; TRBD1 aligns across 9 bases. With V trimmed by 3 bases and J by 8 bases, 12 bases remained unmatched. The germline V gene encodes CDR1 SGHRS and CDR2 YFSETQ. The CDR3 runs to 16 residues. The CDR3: CASSSGGTGYVDEQFF. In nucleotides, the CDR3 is TGCGCCAGCAGCTCTGGGGGGACAGGGTACGTAGATGAGCAGTTCTTC. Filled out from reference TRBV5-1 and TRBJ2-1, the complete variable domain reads KAGVTQTPRYLIKTRGQQVTLSCSPISGHRSVSWYQQTPGQGLQFLFEYFSETQRNKGNFPGRFSGRQFSNSRSEMNVSTLELGDSALYLCASSSGGTGYVDEQFFGPGTRLTVL.

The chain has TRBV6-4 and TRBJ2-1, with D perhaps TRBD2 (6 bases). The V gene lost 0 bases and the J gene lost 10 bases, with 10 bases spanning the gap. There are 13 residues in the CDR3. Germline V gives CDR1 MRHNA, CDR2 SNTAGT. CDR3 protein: CASSDSFGGEQFF. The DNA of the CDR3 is TGTGCCAGCAGTGACTCATTCGGGGGAGAGCAGTTCTTC.

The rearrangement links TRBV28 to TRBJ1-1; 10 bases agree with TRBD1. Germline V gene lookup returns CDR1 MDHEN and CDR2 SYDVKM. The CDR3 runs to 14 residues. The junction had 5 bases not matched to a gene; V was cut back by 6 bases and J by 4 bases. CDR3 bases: TGTGCCAGCAGAGTCCGGGACAGGGGCACTGAAGCTTTCTTT. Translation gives CASRVRDRGTEAFF.

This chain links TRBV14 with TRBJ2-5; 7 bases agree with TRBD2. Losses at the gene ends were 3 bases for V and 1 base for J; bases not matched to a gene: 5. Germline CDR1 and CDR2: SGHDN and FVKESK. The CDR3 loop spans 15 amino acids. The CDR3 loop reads CASSQWGGSQETQYF. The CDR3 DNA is TGTGCCAGCAGCCAGTGGGGAGGGAGCCAAGAGACCCAGTACTTC.

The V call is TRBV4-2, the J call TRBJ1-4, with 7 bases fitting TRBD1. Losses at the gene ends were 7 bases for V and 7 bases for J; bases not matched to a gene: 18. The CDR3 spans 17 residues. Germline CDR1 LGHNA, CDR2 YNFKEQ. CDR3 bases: TGTGCCAGCACCAGGGCCCGCACAGGGGCCCAGGGTGAAAAACTGTTTTTT. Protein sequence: CASTRARTGAQGEKLFF.

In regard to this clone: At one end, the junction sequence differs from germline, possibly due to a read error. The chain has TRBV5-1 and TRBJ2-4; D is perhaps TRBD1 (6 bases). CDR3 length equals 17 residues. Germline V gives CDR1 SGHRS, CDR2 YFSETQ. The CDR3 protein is CASSLDTGTSSKNSQYF. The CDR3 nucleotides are TGCGCCAGCAGCTTGGATACAGGGACCTCATCCAAAAACAGTCAGTACTTC. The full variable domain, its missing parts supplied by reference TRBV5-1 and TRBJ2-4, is KAGVTQTPRYLIKTRGQQVTLSCSPISGHRSVSWYQQTPGQGLQFLFEYFSETQRNKGNFPGRFSGRQFSNSRSEMNVSTLELGDSALYLCASSLDTGTSSKNSQYFGAGTRLSVL.

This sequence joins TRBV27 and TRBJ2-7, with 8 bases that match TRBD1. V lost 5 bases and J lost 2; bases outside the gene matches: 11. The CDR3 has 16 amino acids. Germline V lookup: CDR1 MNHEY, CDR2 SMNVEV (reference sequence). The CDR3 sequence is CASSPTRAGGPYEQYV. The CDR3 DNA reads TGTGCCAGCAGTCCTACAAGGGCAGGGGGCCCCTACGAGCAGTACGTC.

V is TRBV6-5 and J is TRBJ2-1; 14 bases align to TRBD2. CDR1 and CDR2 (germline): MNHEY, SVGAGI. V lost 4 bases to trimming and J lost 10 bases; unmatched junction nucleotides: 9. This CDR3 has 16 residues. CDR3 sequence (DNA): TGTGCCAGCAGTTCGACCGGGACTAGCGGGGGTAGGGAGCAGTTCTTC. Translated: CASSSTGTSGGREQFF.

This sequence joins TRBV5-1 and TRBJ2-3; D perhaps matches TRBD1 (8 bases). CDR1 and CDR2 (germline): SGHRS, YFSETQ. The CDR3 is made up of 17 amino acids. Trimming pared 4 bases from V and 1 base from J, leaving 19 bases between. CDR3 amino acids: CASSMTTGAGGTDTQYF. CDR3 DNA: TGCGCCAGCAGCATGACGACAGGGGCGGGAGGCACAGATACGCAGTATTTT.

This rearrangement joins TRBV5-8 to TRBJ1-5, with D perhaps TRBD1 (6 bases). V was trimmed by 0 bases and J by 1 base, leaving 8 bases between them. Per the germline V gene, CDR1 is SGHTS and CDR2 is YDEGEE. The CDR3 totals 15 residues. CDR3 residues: CASSLGQVSNQPQHF. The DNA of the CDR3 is TGTGCCAGCAGCTTGGGACAGGTGAGCAATCAGCCCCAGCATTTT.